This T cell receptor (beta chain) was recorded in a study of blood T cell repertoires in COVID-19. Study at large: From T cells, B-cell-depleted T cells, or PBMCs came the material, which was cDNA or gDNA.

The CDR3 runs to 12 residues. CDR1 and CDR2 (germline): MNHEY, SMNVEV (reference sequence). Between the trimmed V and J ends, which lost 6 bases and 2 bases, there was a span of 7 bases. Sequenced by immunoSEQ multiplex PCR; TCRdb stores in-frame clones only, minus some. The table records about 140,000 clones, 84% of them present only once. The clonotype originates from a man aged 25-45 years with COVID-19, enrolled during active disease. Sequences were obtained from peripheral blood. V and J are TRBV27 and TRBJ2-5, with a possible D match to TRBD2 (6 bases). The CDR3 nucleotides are TGTGCCAGCAGCGGGGGTCAAGAGACCCAGTACTTC. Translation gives CASSGGQETQYF.